One sample yielded the 31 T cell receptor beta chains listed below, sequenced in a study of T cell responses to AZD1222 COVID-19 vaccine. Libraries were prepared by immunoSEQ multiplex PCR; TCRdb keeps only in-frame clonotypes and omits some of them. Of about 260,000 clones listed, more than 80% are singletons. The sample consisted of peripheral blood, taken on day 0 of AZD1222 vaccination. These receptors were obtained from an adult in good health.

The J gene is TRBJ1-1, the V gene TRBV28; TRBD1 is a possible D gene (5 bases). The CDR3 length is 16 residues. Germline CDR1 is MDHEN and CDR2 is SYDVKM. V shed 2 bases and J shed 0 bases, with 13 bases lying between them. CDR3 protein: CASSLPTGRLNTEAFF. The CDR3 DNA reads TGTGCCAGCAGTTTACCCACGGGACGGTTGAACACTGAAGCTTTCTTT.

This rearrangement joins TRBV10-2 to TRBJ2-7; tentatively, D is TRBD1 or TRBD2 (5 bases each). The CDR3 covers 15 residues. The V end was cut by 6 bases, the J end by 0 bases, with 15 bases between. The germline V gene has CDR1 WSHSY and CDR2 SAAADI. CDR3 sequence reads: CASRLGTASSYEQYF. As DNA, the CDR3 is TGCGCCAGCAGGCTTGGGACGGCCAGCTCCTACGAGCAGTACTTC.

The chain carries TRBV12-5 and TRBJ2-2; a weak D match, TRBD1 (6 bases). V was cut by 0 bases and J by 5 bases, with 13 bases left in between. The germline CDR1 and CDR2 sequences are LGHNT and FRNRAP. The CDR3 totals 16 residues. As DNA, the CDR3 is TGTGCTAGTGGTTTGGTCCGAACAGGGAGAACCGGGGAGCTGTTTTTT. Its protein is CASGLVRTGRTGELFF.

The rearrangement links TRBV20-1 to TRBJ2-5; unclear D gene. Germline V gene data show CDR1 as DFQATT and CDR2 as SNEGSKA (reference sequence). V lost 1 base, J lost 6 bases, and 6 bases lay in between. The CDR3 runs 11 residues. The CDR3 coding sequence is TGCAGTGCTAGAGCGACAAAGACCCAGTACTTC. Its protein product is CSARATKTQYF.

This rearrangement joins TRBV28 to TRBJ1-5; no definite D call. The V end lost 6 bases, the J end lost 7 bases, and 10 bases lay between the germline ends. Per the germline V gene, CDR1 is MDHEN and CDR2 is SYDVKM. The CDR3 is 12 residues long. The chain's CDR3 is CASRYSTQPQHF. The DNA for the CDR3 is TGTGCCAGCAGGTACTCAACACAGCCCCAGCATTTT. The complete variable domain, with remaining parts taken from reference TRBV28 and TRBJ1-5, reads DVKVTQSSRYLVKRTGEKVFLECVQDMDHENMFWYRQDPGLGLRLIYFSYDVKMKEKGDIPEGYSVSREKKERFSLILESASTNQTSMYLCASRYSTQPQHFGDGTRLSIL.

This clone has a single count. The genes are TRBV2 and TRBJ2-3; D gene unclear. The germline V gene encodes CDR1 SNHLY and CDR2 FYNNEI. This CDR3 comprises 10 residues. V lost 6 bases and J lost 2, with 0 bases in between. CDR3 DNA sequence: TGTGCCAGCAGCACAGATACGCAGTATTTT. Its protein product is CASSTDTQYF.

The V and J genes are TRBV2 and TRBJ1-5, with TRBD1 matching 7 bases. Per germline, CDR1 SNHLY and CDR2 FYNNEI. This CDR3 contains 13 residues. Unmatched junction bases numbered 8, after V lost 8 bases and J lost 7 bases. The CDR3 bases are TGTGCCAGCGGGCGAGACAGGGAGCAGCCCCAGCATTTT. Protein: CASGRDREQPQHF.

The J gene is TRBJ1-4, the V gene TRBV7-2, with D possibly TRBD1 on 5 matching bases. Germline loops: CDR1 SGHTA, CDR2 FQGNSA. This CDR3 is 14 amino acids long. V gave up 3 bases and J gave up 3 bases, with 8 bases separating them. The CDR3 spells CASSFSGPNEKLFF. The CDR3, as DNA: TGTGCCAGCAGCTTTTCGGGGCCTAATGAAAAACTGTTTTTT.

The chain is built from TRBV9 and TRBJ1-3; 9 bases line up with TRBD1. The V gene end was trimmed by 3 bases and the J gene end by 8 bases; junction bases not matched to a gene: 9. CDR1 is SGDLS, CDR2 YYNGEE, per germline. The CDR3 totals 15 residues. DNA for the CDR3: TGTGCCAGCAGCGCGGGACAGGGAATAGGAGACACCATATATTTT. Translated: CASSAGQGIGDTIYF.

The V gene is TRBV5-1, the J gene TRBJ2-1; 7 bases map to TRBD1. Trimming at V came to 4 bases and at J to 3 bases, leaving 4 bases not matched to a gene. The CDR3 sequence is 14 residues long. Germline lookup yields CDR1 SGHRS and CDR2 YFSETQ. In DNA form, the CDR3 reads TGCGCCAGCAGCCCGGGGACAGTCTACAATGAGCAGTTCTTC. It specifies CASSPGTVYNEQFF.

V usage is TRBV5-1 and J usage is TRBJ1-1; possible D gene TRBD1, 5 bases. Looked up from germline, CDR1 is SGHRS and CDR2 is YFSETQ. The CDR3 totals 16 residues. V shed 4 bases and J shed 6 bases, with 22 bases lying between them. The DNA for the CDR3 is TGCGCCAGCAGCCGGGGGGTCAGGGAATCAGTTTCTGAAGCTTTCTTT. This translates into CASSRGVRESVSEAFF.

V is TRBV18 and J is TRBJ2-7; 9 positions agree with TRBD1. V gave up 5 bases and J gave up 3 bases; unmatched junction bases: 8. The CDR3 has 15 residues. CDR1 is KGHSH and CDR2 is LQKENI in the germline V gene. CDR3 amino acids: CASSSGQGPNYEQYF. Written as DNA, the CDR3 is TGTGCCAGCTCATCCGGACAGGGGCCCAACTACGAGCAGTACTTC.

The chain has TRBV18 and TRBJ2-1, with D possibly TRBD2 on 6 matching bases. The CDR3 has 16 residues. Trimming took 1 base from V and 10 from J, leaving 20 bases between them. Germline loops: CDR1 KGHSH, CDR2 LQKENI. Written as DNA, the CDR3 is TGTGCCAGCTCACCACGGCAGGGACTCAGCCGCCGGGAGCAGTTCTTC. Translated, it gives CASSPRQGLSRREQFF.

V usage is TRBV6-2 or TRBV6-3 and J usage is TRBJ1-4, with a tentative D call TRBD1 (6 bases). This CDR3 is 15 amino acids long. CDR1 is MNHEY and CDR2 is SVGEGT in the germline V gene. The V and J ends lost 4 bases and 8 bases respectively, with 17 bases between them. The CDR3 here is CASSSLGGMREKLFF. CDR3 DNA sequence: TGTGCCAGCAGTTCACTCGGGGGCATGAGGGAAAAACTGTTTTTT.

V and J are TRBV28 and TRBJ2-7, with 7 bases matching TRBD2. The germline V gene encodes CDR1 MDHEN and CDR2 SYDVKM. Trimming removed 4 bases from V and 3 bases from J; junction bases left unmatched: 9. The CDR3 runs 15 residues. CDR3 residues: CASSYQWGGDYEQYF. The CDR3 region has the DNA TGTGCCAGCAGTTACCAGTGGGGGGGAGACTACGAGCAGTACTTC.

Regarding this clone: An end of the junction does not agree with germline; a read error may underlie this. In nucleotides, the CDR3 is TGCAGTGCTAGTTATGACACATTATATGGTTACACCTTC. It translates to CSASYDTLYGYTF. The gene calls are TRBV20-1 and TRBJ1-2; D remains ambiguous. The CDR3 is 13 residues long. From germline, CDR1 is DFQATT and CDR2 SNEGSKA (reference sequence).

This chain links TRBV10-2 with TRBJ1-6; D uncertain. The CDR3 loop spans 13 amino acids. Trimming removed 6 bases from V and 7 bases from J, with 10 bases in between. Per germline, CDR1 WSHSY and CDR2 SAAADI. This CDR3 is CASSTTTNSPLHF. The CDR3, as DNA: TGCGCCAGCAGCACAACCACCAATTCACCCCTCCACTTT.

For this clone: A read error is likely, as this CDR3 ends without the conserved phenylalanine or tryptophan. The DNA is left out, because the CDR3 cannot be placed on it with certainty; the CDR3 is given as TCRdb lists it. The chain joins TRBV6-6 to TRBJ1-2. Germline assignment: CDR1 MNHNY and CDR2 SVGAGI (reference sequence). The CDR3 is 12 amino acids in total, end residues counted. CDR3 sequence: CASSYEPGSRSL.

The chain links TRBV4-3 to TRBJ2-7; a possible D gene is TRBD2 (6 bases). V gave up 3 bases and J gave up 5 bases, with 17 bases separating them. Germline lookup yields CDR1 LGHNA and CDR2 YSLEER. The CDR3 spans 15 residues. The CDR3 sequence: CASSHLEGEINEQYF. The CDR3 DNA sequence: TGCGCCAGCAGCCACCTGGAGGGAGAAATAAACGAGCAGTACTTC.

V gene TRBV28 combines with J gene TRBJ1-1; TRBD1 might be the D (5 bases). CDR3 size: 16 residues. The ends were cut back, 3 bases at V and 3 bases at J, with 17 bases in the middle. Germline loops: CDR1 MDHEN, CDR2 SYDVKM. The CDR3 is CASSLGQRIHYTEAFF. In DNA form, the CDR3 reads TGTGCCAGCAGTTTGGGGCAGAGGATACACTACACTGAAGCTTTCTTT.

CDR3 protein: CATHEGLTGLIYNEQFF. CDR3 nucleotides: TGTGCCACCCATGAGGGTTTGACAGGGCTTATCTACAATGAGCAGTTCTTC. This chain uses TRBV28 with TRBJ2-1; 7 positions agree with TRBD1. V gave up 10 bases and J gave up 3 bases; unmatched junction bases: 18. Germline lookup yields CDR1 MDHEN and CDR2 SYDVKM. The CDR3 contains 17 residues.

V is TRBV7-3 and J is TRBJ2-1, with TRBD2 matching 8 bases. Germline V gene lookup returns CDR1 SGHTA and CDR2 FQGTGA. The CDR3 spans 15 residues. V lost 5 bases, J lost 6 bases, and 9 bases stayed unmatched. For the CDR3, the DNA is TGTGCCAGCAGCCCCCGGGGACGGGAGGGCAATGAGCAGTTCTTC. Translation: CASSPRGREGNEQFF. The full variable domain, in which reference TRBV7-3 and TRBJ2-1 provide the parts outside the CDR3, is GAGVSQTPSNKVTEKGKYVELRCDPISGHTALYWYRQSLGQGPEFLIYFQGTGAADDSGLPNDRFFAVRPEGSVSTLKIQRTERGDSAVYLCASSPRGREGNEQFFGPGTRLTVL.

The chain joins TRBV10-2 to TRBJ1-4, with 8 nucleotides matching TRBD1. The V and J ends lost 8 bases and 8 bases, in that order; junction bases with no gene match: 10. The CDR3 extends over 14 amino acids. Germline V gene lookup returns CDR1 WSHSY and CDR2 SAAADI. This CDR3 reads CASRQGRGSEKLFF. The CDR3 DNA reads as TGCGCCAGCCGACAGGGGAGGGGTAGCGAAAAACTGTTTTTT.

This clone was detected only once. This chain links TRBV6-5 with TRBJ1-1; unclear D gene. The V end lost 11 bases, the J end lost 8 bases, and 18 bases lay between the germline ends. The germline CDR1 and CDR2 sequences are MNHEY and SVGAGI. This CDR3 contains 12 residues. CDR3 sequence: CAAGGRTREAFF. CDR3 nucleotides: TGTGCCGCAGGCGGGAGGACGAGAGAAGCTTTCTTT.

The V call is TRBV9, the J call TRBJ2-1; D gene unclear. CDR1 and CDR2 from the germline V gene are SGDLS and YYNGEE. The V gene lost 0 bases and the J gene lost 5 bases, with 12 bases spanning the gap. The CDR3 runs 15 residues. The CDR3 nucleotides read TGTGCCAGCAGCGTAGACGGGCGACCCCACAATGAGCAGTTCTTC. Translated: CASSVDGRPHNEQFF.

The gene calls are TRBV6-5 and TRBJ2-7; a weak D match, TRBD1 (5 bases). The CDR3 runs to 14 residues. V shed 6 bases and J shed 3 bases, with 15 bases lying between them. Germline lookup yields CDR1 MNHEY and CDR2 SVGAGI. The CDR3 sequence: CASRTQADSYEQYF. The CDR3 DNA reads as TGTGCCAGCAGGACCCAGGCAGACAGCTACGAGCAGTACTTC.

The chain's CDR3 is CASSLETGGYSDTQYF. Here the CDR3 DNA reads TGTGCCAGCAGCCTAGAGACAGGGGGCTATTCAGATACGCAGTATTTT. The rearrangement links TRBV4-2 to TRBJ2-3, with 10 bases fitting TRBD1. The V gene's germline CDR1 is LGHNA and CDR2 YNFKEQ. The CDR3 sequence is 16 residues long. The junction had 8 bases not matched to a gene; V was cut back by 4 bases and J by 4 bases.

The rearrangement uses TRBV4-3 and TRBJ2-3; 12 nucleotides agree with TRBD2. Germline V lookup: CDR1 LGHNA, CDR2 YSLEER. This CDR3 is built from 16 residues. V shed 0 bases, J shed 8 bases, and the junction held 6 bases outside the gene matches. CDR3 in amino acids: CASSQESSGRAGTQYF. The CDR3 nucleotides read TGCGCCAGCAGCCAAGAGTCTAGCGGGAGGGCTGGTACGCAGTATTTT.

The chain recombines TRBV5-1 with TRBJ2-3, with 13 bases aligning to TRBD2. There are 17 residues in the CDR3. Germline V CDR1 and CDR2: SGHRS, YFSETQ. After removal of 5 bases from V and 0 bases from J, the junction contained 6 bases not matched to a gene. The CDR3 region has the DNA TGCGCCAGCAGTTCGGGACTAGCGGGGCCTAGCACAGATACGCAGTATTTT. Translation gives CASSSGLAGPSTDTQYF.

The chain recombines TRBV27 with TRBJ2-7; D unresolved. V lost 4 bases to trimming and J lost 0 bases, with 7 bases between them. This CDR3 is built from 13 residues. CDR1 and CDR2 (germline): MNHEY, SMNVEV (reference sequence). The CDR3 DNA sequence: TGTGCCAGCAGTTCCCGGTCCTCCTACGAGCAGTACTTC. Residues: CASSSRSSYEQYF.

This chain uses TRBV19 with TRBJ1-2, with no clear D. Looked up from germline, CDR1 is LNHDA and CDR2 is SQIVND (reference sequence). CDR3 length: 11 residues. V lost 5 bases to trimming and J lost 5 bases, with 6 bases between them. The CDR3 sequence is CASSAGYGYTF. The CDR3 DNA reads TGTGCCAGTAGTGCGGGGTATGGCTACACCTTC.